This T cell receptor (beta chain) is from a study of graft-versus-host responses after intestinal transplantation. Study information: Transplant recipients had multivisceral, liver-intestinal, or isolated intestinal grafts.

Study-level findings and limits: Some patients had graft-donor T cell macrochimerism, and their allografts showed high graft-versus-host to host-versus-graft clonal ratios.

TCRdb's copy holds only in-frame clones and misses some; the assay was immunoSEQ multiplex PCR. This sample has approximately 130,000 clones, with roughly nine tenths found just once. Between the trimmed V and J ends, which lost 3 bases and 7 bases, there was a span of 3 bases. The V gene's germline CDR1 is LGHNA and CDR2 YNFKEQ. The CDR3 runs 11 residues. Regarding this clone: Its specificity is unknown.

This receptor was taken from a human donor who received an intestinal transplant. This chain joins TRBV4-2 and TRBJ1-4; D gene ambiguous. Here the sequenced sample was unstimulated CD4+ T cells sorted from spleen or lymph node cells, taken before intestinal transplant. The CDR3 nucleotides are TGTGCCAGCAGCCAGGGTGAAAAACTGTTTTTT. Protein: CASSQGEKLFF.